These 20 T cell receptor beta chains came from one sample sequenced in a study of blood T cell repertoires in COVID-19. TCRdb's copy holds only in-frame clones and misses some; the assay was immunoSEQ multiplex PCR. The sample shows 70,000 or so clones, over 60% of them seen only once. The sample consisted of peripheral blood. The receptors come from a man in his 60s with COVID-19, enrolled during active disease.

The chain joins TRBV19 to TRBJ2-7; 8 nucleotides match TRBD2. CDR3 length: 14 residues. V was pared by 5 bases and J by 6 bases, with 9 bases of the junction left unmatched. Germline CDR1 reads LNHDA; CDR2 reads SQIVND (reference sequence). The CDR3 bases are TGTGCCAGTAGTCAGACCGGGACTAGAGGCGAGCAGTACTTC. It translates to CASSQTGTRGEQYF.

This clone occurred many times. CDR3 protein: CASSPNRGGNTEAFF. CDR3 coding DNA: TGTGCCAGTAGTCCTAACAGGGGAGGGAACACTGAAGCTTTCTTT. V usage is TRBV19 and J usage is TRBJ1-1; the match to TRBD1 covers 7 bases. This CDR3 spans 15 amino acids. With 5 bases clipped from V and 1 base from J, the junction kept 7 bases outside the gene matches. Germline CDR1 reads LNHDA; CDR2 reads SQIVND (reference sequence).

This chain connects TRBV6-6 to TRBJ2-2; no reliable D call. The CDR3 contains 15 residues. V was shortened by 0 bases and J by 7 bases, with 12 bases between the two germline ends. CDR1 MNHNY and CDR2 SVGAGI come from the germline V gene (reference sequence). CDR3 in amino acids: CASSYSVSRGGELFF. The CDR3 bases are TGTGCCAGCAGTTACTCGGTTTCTAGAGGCGGGGAGCTGTTTTTT.

This chain joins TRBV6-6 and TRBJ1-1; TRBD1 might be the D (5 bases). Germline V gives CDR1 MNHNY, CDR2 SVGAGI (reference sequence). The V and J ends lost 5 bases and 7 bases respectively, with 8 bases between them. This CDR3 is 11 amino acids long. CDR3 nucleotide sequence: TGTGCCAGCAGTACGGGGGATGAAGCTTTCTTT. Translated, it gives CASSTGDEAFF.

This clone was counted a few times. This rearrangement joins TRBV28 to TRBJ1-5; TRBD1 might be the D (6 bases). Germline values: CDR1 MDHEN, CDR2 SYDVKM. The CDR3 covers 17 residues. Trimming cost V 6 bases and J 0 bases, with 18 bases left between them. The CDR3 protein is CASRGYGTRYSNQPQHF. CDR3 DNA: TGTGCCAGCAGAGGCTATGGGACACGCTATAGCAATCAGCCCCAGCATTTT.

This clone was counted only a few times. This chain connects TRBV5-6 to TRBJ2-3; tentative D call: TRBD1 (5 bases). V was trimmed by 0 bases and J by 1 base, leaving 9 bases between them. The CDR3 contains 15 residues. Germline CDR1 and CDR2: SGHDT and YYEEEE. Here the CDR3 reads CASSLGGAGTDTQYF. In nucleotides, the CDR3 is TGTGCCAGCAGCTTGGGGGGCGCGGGCACAGATACGCAGTATTTT.

The chain links TRBV5-4 to TRBJ1-6; the D gene is possibly TRBD1 (5 bases). V lost 5 bases and J lost 9, with 15 bases in between. Germline-derived CDR1 and CDR2 are SGHNT and YYREEE (reference sequence). The CDR3 has 14 amino acids. CDR3 loop: CASSSWRGTSPLHF. The CDR3, as DNA: TGTGCCAGCAGTTCTTGGCGGGGCACTTCACCCCTCCACTTT.

Details on this clone: The sample carries other DNA sequences with the same CDR3. The chain couples TRBV6-5 to TRBJ1-5, with D possibly matching TRBD1 (5 bases). The CDR3 length is 12 residues. Germline loops: CDR1 MNHEY, CDR2 SVGAGI. V lost 6 bases and J lost 4, with 7 bases in between. CDR3: CASRGGNQPQHF. CDR3 nucleotide sequence: TGTGCCAGCAGGGGGGGGAATCAGCCCCAGCATTTT.

The chain uses TRBV7-2 and TRBJ2-7, with a tentative D call TRBD2 (5 bases). V was cut by 7 bases and J by 0 bases, with 13 bases left in between. The CDR3 is 14 residues long. The germline V gene encodes CDR1 SGHTA and CDR2 FQGNSA. The CDR3 is CASNERPSSYEQYF. The CDR3 coding sequence is TGTGCCAGCAACGAGCGGCCAAGCTCCTACGAGCAGTACTTC.

The CDR3 bases are TGCAGCGCCGATAGGATACAGATCAATGAGCAGTTCTTC. Translating it yields CSADRIQINEQFF. The chain recombines TRBV29-1 with TRBJ2-1; the D is unclear. Germline-derived CDR1 and CDR2 are SQVTM and ANQGSEA. The CDR3 has 13 residues. The V gene lost 7 bases and the J gene lost 6 bases, with 16 bases spanning the gap.

In this sample, this clone turned up a few times. The V and J genes are TRBV24-1 and TRBJ2-5; D gene ambiguous. CDR1 and CDR2 from the germline V gene are KGHDR and SFDVKD. Trimming shortened V by 0 bases and J by 9 bases, and 4 bases separated the two germline ends. CDR3 length: 11 amino acids. CDR3 nucleotides: TGTGCCACCAGTGATTTGATAGCCCAGTACTTC. Protein product: CATSDLIAQYF.

J is TRBJ2-3 and V is TRBV4-2; TRBD1 might be the D (6 bases). CDR3 length: 16 residues. The V and J ends lost 4 bases and 2 bases respectively, with 16 bases between them. The germline V gene has CDR1 LGHNA and CDR2 YNFKEQ. CDR3 amino acids: CASSPPGRGNTDTQYF. In DNA form, the CDR3 reads TGTGCCAGCAGCCCCCCCGGAAGGGGGAACACAGATACGCAGTATTTT.

V usage is TRBV12-3 or TRBV12-4 and J usage is TRBJ2-7; D is unresolved. The CDR3 runs 13 residues. Trimming pared 6 bases from V and 2 bases from J, leaving 11 bases between. DNA of the CDR3: TGTGCCAGCAGCACATCAATCCCCTACGAGCAGTACTTC. Its protein is CASSTSIPYEQYF.

This clone came up a few times. The rearrangement joins TRBV11-2 to TRBJ2-1; D may be TRBD2 (6 bases). The germline V gene has CDR1 SGHAT and CDR2 FQNNGV. CDR3 size: 16 residues. V shed 0 bases and J shed 8 bases, with 17 bases lying between them. The CDR3 DNA reads TGTGCCAGCAGCTTAGATCTGGGGCGGGGATCGGATGAGCAGTTCTTC. Amino acid sequence: CASSLDLGRGSDEQFF.

The genes are TRBV19 and TRBJ1-4; a possible D gene is TRBD1 (6 bases). V dropped 3 bases and J dropped 8 bases, with 10 bases sitting between them. CDR3 size: 13 residues. The germline gives CDR1 LNHDA, CDR2 SQIVND (reference sequence). The CDR3 DNA sequence: TGTGCCAGTAGTATCACAGGGACCGAAAAACTGTTTTTT. Translation: CASSITGTEKLFF.

The chain carries TRBV28 and TRBJ2-7; 7 positions agree with TRBD1. Looked up from germline, CDR1 is MDHEN and CDR2 is SYDVKM. J lost 6 bases, V lost 6 bases, and 8 bases had no gene match. CDR3 length: 13 amino acids. The CDR3 coding sequence is TGTGCCAGCAGAGGTAGGGGGCGCGTCGAGCAGTACTTC. This encodes CASRGRGRVEQYF.

The chain joins TRBV28 to TRBJ1-6; D remains ambiguous. V was cut by 5 bases and J by 8 bases, with 10 bases left in between. This CDR3 has 13 residues. CDR1 and CDR2 (germline): MDHEN, SYDVKM. The CDR3 region is CASSPRRDSPLHF. In DNA, the CDR3 is TGTGCCAGCAGTCCGCGGCGGGATTCACCCCTCCACTTT.

The rearrangement joins TRBV5-1 to TRBJ2-3, with TRBD2 as a possible D gene (6 bases). The germline gives CDR1 SGHRS, CDR2 YFSETQ. V lost 4 bases and J 8 bases, leaving 23 bases between the germline ends. CDR3 length: 16 residues. CDR3 residues: CASSPGGSYPVVTQYF. The CDR3 DNA reads as TGCGCCAGCAGCCCCGGGGGTAGCTACCCAGTTGTTACGCAGTATTTT.

This chain links TRBV30 with TRBJ1-2; the match to TRBD1 covers 10 bases. V was clipped by 5 bases and J by 8 bases; unmatched bases: 5. In germline, CDR1 is GTSNPN, CDR2 SVGIG (reference sequence). The CDR3 runs to 12 residues. The CDR3 reads CAWADRGRGYTF. CDR3 coding DNA: TGTGCCTGGGCAGACAGGGGGCGAGGCTACACCTTC.

The V and J genes are TRBV6-4 and TRBJ1-2; D not resolved. Germline V gene data show CDR1 as MRHNA and CDR2 as SNTAGT. Trimming removed 0 bases from V and 6 bases from J, with 8 bases in between. The CDR3 is 13 residues long. The DNA for the CDR3 is TGTGCCAGCAGTGACTCGGGAGGTAATGGCTACACCTTC. It is translated as CASSDSGGNGYTF.